Sequencing of this TCR beta chain was carried out in a study of blood T cell repertoires in COVID-19. The overall study: From the United States, Italy and Spain came samples of acute and convalescent COVID-19. Sources were T cells, B-cell-depleted T cells, or PBMCs; the material itself was cDNA or gDNA.

Per the original methods: Estimated nucleated cell counts came from reference gene primer amplification. Assay used: immunoSEQ multiplex PCR; TCRdb lists only in-frame clones, some missing. V and J calls and clone size follow that table, whereas D and trimming were derived from the DNA. There are about 180,000 clones in the sample; about 85% occur only once, and less than 6.5% lies in the top ten. Germline V gene data show CDR1 as MNHNY and CDR2 as SVGAGI (reference sequence). CDR3 length equals 16 residues. V lost 6 bases to trimming and J lost 2 bases; unmatched junction nucleotides: 9. The chain employs TRBV6-6 and TRBJ2-7; 11 nucleotides agree with TRBD1. The TCR comes from a woman between 50 and 59 years old with COVID-19, enrolled during active disease. Sequencing input: peripheral blood. The CDR3 reads CASSLGQGEPAYEQYF. In nucleotides, the CDR3 is TGTGCCAGCAGCCTGGGACAGGGGGAGCCTGCCTACGAGCAGTACTTC.